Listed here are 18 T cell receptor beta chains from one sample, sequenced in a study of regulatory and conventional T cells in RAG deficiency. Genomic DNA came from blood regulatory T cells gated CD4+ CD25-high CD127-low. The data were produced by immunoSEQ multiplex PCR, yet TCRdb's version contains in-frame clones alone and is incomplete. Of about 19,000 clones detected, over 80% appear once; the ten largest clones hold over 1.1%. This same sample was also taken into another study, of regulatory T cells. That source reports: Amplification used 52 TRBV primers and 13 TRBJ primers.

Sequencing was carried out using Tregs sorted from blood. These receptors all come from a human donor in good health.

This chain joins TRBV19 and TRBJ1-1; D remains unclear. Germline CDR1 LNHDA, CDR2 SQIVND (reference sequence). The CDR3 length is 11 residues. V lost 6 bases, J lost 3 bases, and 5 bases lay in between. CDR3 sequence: CASSRYTEAFF. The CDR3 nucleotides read TGTGCCAGTAGCCGGTACACTGAAGCTTTCTTT.

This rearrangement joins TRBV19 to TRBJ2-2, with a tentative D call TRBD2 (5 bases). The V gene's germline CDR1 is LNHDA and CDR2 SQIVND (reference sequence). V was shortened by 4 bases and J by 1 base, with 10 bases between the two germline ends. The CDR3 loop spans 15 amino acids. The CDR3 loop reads CASSKGVGNTGELFF. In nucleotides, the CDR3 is TGTGCCAGTAGTAAGGGAGTCGGGAACACCGGGGAGCTGTTTTTT.

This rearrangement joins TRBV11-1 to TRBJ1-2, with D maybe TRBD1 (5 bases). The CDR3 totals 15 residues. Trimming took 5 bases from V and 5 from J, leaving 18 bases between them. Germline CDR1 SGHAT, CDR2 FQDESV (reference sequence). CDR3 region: CASSGRVAGNYGYTF. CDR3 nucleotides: TGTGCCAGCAGCGGACGTGTGGCAGGGAATTATGGCTACACCTTC.

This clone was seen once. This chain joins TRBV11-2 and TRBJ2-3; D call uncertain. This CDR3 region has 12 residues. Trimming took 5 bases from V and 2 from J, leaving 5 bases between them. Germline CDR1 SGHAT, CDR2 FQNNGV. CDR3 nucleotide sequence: TGTGCCAGCAGCCTGAACACAGATACGCAGTATTTT. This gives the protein CASSLNTDTQYF.

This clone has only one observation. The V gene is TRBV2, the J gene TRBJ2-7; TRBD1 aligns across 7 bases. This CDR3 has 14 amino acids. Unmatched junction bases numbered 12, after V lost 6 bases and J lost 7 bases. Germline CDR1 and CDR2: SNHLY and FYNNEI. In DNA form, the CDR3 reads TGTGCCAGCAGAAACCCGGGACAGCCGACAGAGCAGTACTTC. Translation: CASRNPGQPTEQYF.

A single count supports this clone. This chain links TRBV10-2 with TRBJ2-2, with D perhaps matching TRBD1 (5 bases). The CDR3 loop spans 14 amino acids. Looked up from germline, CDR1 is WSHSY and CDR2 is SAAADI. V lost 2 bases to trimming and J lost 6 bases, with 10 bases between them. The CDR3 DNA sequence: TGCGCCAGCAGTGAGGGCTCAGGGTCCGGGGAGCTGTTTTTT. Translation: CASSEGSGSGELFF.

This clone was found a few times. The CDR3 is CASARWAGDEKLFF. Here the CDR3 DNA reads TGTGCCAGCGCCCGCTGGGCCGGGGATGAAAAACTGTTTTTT. The genes are TRBV7-9 and TRBJ1-4; no definite D call. The germline V gene encodes CDR1 SEHNR and CDR2 FQNEAQ (reference sequence). The CDR3 consists of 14 residues. The V and J ends lost 8 bases and 6 bases respectively, with 16 bases between them.

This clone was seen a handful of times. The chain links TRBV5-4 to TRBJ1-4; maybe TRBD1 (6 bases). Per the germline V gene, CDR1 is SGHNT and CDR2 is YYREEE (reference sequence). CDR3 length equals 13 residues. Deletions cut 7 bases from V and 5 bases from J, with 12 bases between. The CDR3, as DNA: TGTGCCAGCGCATTCAGGGGAAATGAAAAACTGTTTTTT. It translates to CASAFRGNEKLFF.

The DNA for the CDR3 is TGTGCCAGCAGCCCCGGACAGGGGCCCTACAATGAGCAGTTCTTC. It yields the protein CASSPGQGPYNEQFF. The chain is built from TRBV5-6 and TRBJ2-1, with 9 bases lining up with TRBD1. Losses at the gene ends were 4 bases for V and 2 bases for J; bases not matched to a gene: 4. This CDR3 spans 15 amino acids. Germline V gene data show CDR1 as SGHDT and CDR2 as YYEEEE.

The CDR3 loop is CASSPPAGIASYEQYF. CDR3 nucleotides: TGCGCCAGCAGCCCTCCCGCAGGAATAGCCTCCTACGAGCAGTACTTC. This sequence joins TRBV4-1 and TRBJ2-7; no clear D gene. The CDR3 contains 16 residues. Per the germline V gene, CDR1 is MGHRA and CDR2 is YSYEKL. Trimming pared 4 bases from V and 0 bases from J, leaving 16 bases between.

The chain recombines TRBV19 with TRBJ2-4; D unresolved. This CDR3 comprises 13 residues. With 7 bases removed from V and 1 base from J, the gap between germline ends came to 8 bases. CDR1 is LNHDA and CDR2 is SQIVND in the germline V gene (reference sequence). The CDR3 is CASTTTAKNIQYF. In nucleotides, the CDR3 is TGTGCCAGTACGACAACGGCCAAAAACATTCAGTACTTC.

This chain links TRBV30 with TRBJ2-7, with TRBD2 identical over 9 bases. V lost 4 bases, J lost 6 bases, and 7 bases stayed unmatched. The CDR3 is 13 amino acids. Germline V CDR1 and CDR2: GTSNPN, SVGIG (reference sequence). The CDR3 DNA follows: TGTGCCTGGACAGGCGGGAGGGCCTTCGAGCAGTACTTC. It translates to CAWTGGRAFEQYF.

The CDR3 protein is CASSLDFTDSKNYEQYF. DNA of the CDR3: TGTGCCAGCAGCTTAGATTTTACGGACAGCAAGAACTACGAGCAGTACTTC. This sequence joins TRBV11-3 and TRBJ2-7, with TRBD1 as a possible D gene (6 bases). Deletions cut 0 bases from V and 3 bases from J, with 18 bases between. The CDR3 totals 17 residues. Germline CDR1 is SGHNT and CDR2 is YENEEA.

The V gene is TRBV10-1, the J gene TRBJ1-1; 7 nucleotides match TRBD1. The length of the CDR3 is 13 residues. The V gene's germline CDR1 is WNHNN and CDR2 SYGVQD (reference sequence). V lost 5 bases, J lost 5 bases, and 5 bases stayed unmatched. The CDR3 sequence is CASSTGERTEAFF. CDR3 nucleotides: TGCGCCAGCAGTACAGGGGAGAGGACTGAAGCTTTCTTT.

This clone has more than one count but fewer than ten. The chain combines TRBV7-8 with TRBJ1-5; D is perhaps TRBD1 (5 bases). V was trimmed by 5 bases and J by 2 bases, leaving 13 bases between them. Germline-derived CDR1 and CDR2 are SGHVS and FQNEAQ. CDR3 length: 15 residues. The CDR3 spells CASSGRVVGNQPQHF. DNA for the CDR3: TGTGCCAGCAGCGGCAGGGTAGTGGGCAATCAGCCCCAGCATTTT.

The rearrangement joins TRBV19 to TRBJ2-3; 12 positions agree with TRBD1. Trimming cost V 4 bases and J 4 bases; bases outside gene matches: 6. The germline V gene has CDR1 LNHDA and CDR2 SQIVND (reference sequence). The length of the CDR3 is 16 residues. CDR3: CASSTGTGGGADTQYF. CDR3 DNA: TGTGCCAGTAGTACCGGGACAGGGGGCGGCGCAGATACGCAGTATTTT.

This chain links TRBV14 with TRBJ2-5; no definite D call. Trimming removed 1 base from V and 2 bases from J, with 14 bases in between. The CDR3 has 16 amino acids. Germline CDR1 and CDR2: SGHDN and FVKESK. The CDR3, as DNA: TGTGCCAGCAGCCAAGGGCAGGTTGGCCCTCAAGAGACCCAGTACTTC. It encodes CASSQGQVGPQETQYF. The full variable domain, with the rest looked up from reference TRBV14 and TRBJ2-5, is EAGVTQFPSHSVIEKGQTVTLRCDPISGHDNLYWYRRVMGKEIKFLLHFVKESKQDESGMPNNRFLAERTGGTYSTLKVQPAELEDSGVYFCASSQGQVGPQETQYFGPGTRLLVL.

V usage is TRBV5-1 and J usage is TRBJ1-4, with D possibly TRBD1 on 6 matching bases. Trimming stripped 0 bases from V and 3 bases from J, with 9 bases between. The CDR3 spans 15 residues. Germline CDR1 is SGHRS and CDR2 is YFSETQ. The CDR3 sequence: CASSLAGAPNEKLFF. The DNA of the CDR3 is TGCGCCAGCAGCTTGGCGGGGGCCCCTAATGAAAAACTGTTTTTT.